The 5 T cell receptor beta chains in this list originate from one sample, sequenced in a study of lymphopenia after photon versus proton radiotherapy. Some clones are missing from TCRdb's copy, which holds only in-frame ones; the method was immunoSEQ multiplex PCR. The sample shows 15,000 or so clones, 82% of them seen only once. This sample comprised peripheral blood, obtained from a patient treated with photon-based radiotherapy. The receptors were gathered from a man aged 50 to 60 with gastric cancer.

This clone was seen only a few times. The rearrangement joins TRBV5-1 to TRBJ1-3; D might be TRBD1 (5 bases). V was shortened by 4 bases and J by 2 bases, with 10 bases between the two germline ends. Germline values: CDR1 SGHRS, CDR2 YFSETQ. The CDR3 is 14 amino acids. The CDR3 loop is CASSPDSAGNTIYF. In nucleotides, the CDR3 is TGCGCCAGCAGCCCTGACAGCGCTGGAAACACCATATATTTT.

The rearrangement uses TRBV4-1 and TRBJ2-3; TRBD2 agrees at 9 bases. The CDR3 sequence is 18 residues long. J lost 4 bases, V lost 0 bases, and 11 bases had no gene match. CDR1 is MGHRA and CDR2 is YSYEKL in the germline V gene. The CDR3 sequence is CASSQDLLAGYFADTQYF. CDR3 nucleotides: TGCGCCAGCAGCCAAGATCTCCTAGCGGGGTATTTCGCAGATACGCAGTATTTT.

The rearrangement links TRBV7-3 to TRBJ2-7, with D perhaps TRBD1 (5 bases). Per the germline V gene, CDR1 is SGHTA and CDR2 is FQGTGA. The CDR3 length is 14 residues. Deletions cut 4 bases from V and 6 bases from J, with 16 bases between. The CDR3 here is CASSSYPGSGEQYF. The CDR3 DNA sequence: TGTGCCAGCAGCTCATACCCAGGGTCGGGCGAGCAGTACTTC. Combining the CDR3 with reference TRBV7-3 and TRBJ2-7 gives the whole variable domain GAGVSQTPSNKVTEKGKYVELRCDPISGHTALYWYRQSLGQGPEFLIYFQGTGAADDSGLPNDRFFAVRPEGSVSTLKIQRTERGDSAVYLCASSSYPGSGEQYFGPGTRLTVT.

DNA of the CDR3: TGCAGCGTTGTGGGCGGGAGGGGGCTGAACACTGAAGCTTTCTTT. Translation gives CSVVGGRGLNTEAFF. The gene calls are TRBV29-1 and TRBJ1-1, with TRBD1 matching over 7 bases. Germline values: CDR1 SQVTM, CDR2 ANQGSEA. The CDR3 is made up of 15 amino acids. The V and J ends lost 4 bases and 0 bases, in that order; junction bases with no gene match: 8. The entire variable domain, with the rest obtained from reference TRBV29-1 and TRBJ1-1, is as follows: SAVISQKPSRDICQRGTSLTIQCQVDSQVTMMFWYRQQPGQSLTLIATANQGSEATYESGFVIDKFPISRPNLTFSTLTVSNMSPEDSSIYLCSVVGGRGLNTEAFFGQGTRLTVV.

In this sample, this clone turned up a few times. The rearrangement uses TRBV6-5 and TRBJ1-6, with D hard to call. CDR1 is MNHEY and CDR2 is SVGAGI in the germline V gene. The CDR3 extends over 15 amino acids. V lost 4 bases and J lost 4, with 11 bases in between. The CDR3 sequence is CASSSTRLYNSPLHF. CDR3 DNA: TGTGCCAGCAGTTCTACACGGCTATATAATTCACCCCTCCACTTT.